The 9 T cell receptor beta chains reported below all come from one sample, sequenced in a study of vaccination effects on CD4 cells after COVID-19. ViraFEST used viral peptide pools to expand antigen-specific CD4+ T cells before sequencing. Researchers isolated CD4+ T cells once approximately eleven days of culture had elapsed. Antigen specificity for these receptors is unknown. The method was immunoSEQ multiplex PCR; TCRdb's version includes in-frame clones alone and lacks a portion of them. Among about 54,000 clones, 75% to 90% were seen once, and the ten largest hold 2% to 3%. The starting material was CD4+ T cells from PBMCs cultured with HCoV-229E spike peptides, obtained before COVID-19 vaccination. The receptors originated from a human donor who received a COVID-19 vaccine.

The chain joins TRBV19 to TRBJ1-5; D remains ambiguous. The CDR3 is 13 amino acids. V gave up 3 bases and J gave up 4 bases, with 7 bases separating them. Per germline, CDR1 LNHDA and CDR2 SQIVND (reference sequence). DNA for the CDR3: TGTGCCAGTAGTATTAACCTTAATCAGCCCCAGCATTTT. Its translation is CASSINLNQPQHF.

The chain has TRBV2 and TRBJ2-6; the D is unclear. The ends were cut back, 4 bases at V and 0 bases at J, with 19 bases in the middle. The CDR3 contains 19 residues. Germline values: CDR1 SNHLY, CDR2 FYNNEI. CDR3 bases: TGTGCCAGCAGTGCGACGTCTGGGCAGATACTCTCTGGGGCCAACGTCCTGACTTTC. The encoded protein is CASSATSGQILSGANVLTF.

This clone was observed a few times. The V call is TRBV4-1, the J call TRBJ1-2; 9 bases line up with TRBD1. After removal of 4 bases from V and 7 bases from J, the junction contained 16 bases not matched to a gene. This CDR3 has 17 residues. Per germline, CDR1 MGHRA and CDR2 YSYEKL. The CDR3 coding sequence is TGCGCCAGCAGCCCGAGCGCCACCGGGACAGGGTTGTCTGGCTACACCTTC. Translating gives CASSPSATGTGLSGYTF.

There are a few counts of this clone. The rearrangement joins TRBV19 to TRBJ1-1; 7 bases are shared with TRBD1. V was clipped by 5 bases and J by 4 bases; unmatched bases: 7. The CDR3 loop spans 14 amino acids. Per germline, CDR1 LNHDA and CDR2 SQIVND (reference sequence). The DNA of the CDR3 is TGTGCCAGTAGTGTCTCCAGGGGGGGCACTGAAGCTTTCTTT. This codes for CASSVSRGGTEAFF.

The chain couples TRBV6-5 to TRBJ2-3, with D tentatively TRBD1 or TRBD2 (7 bases each). The CDR3 runs to 15 residues. The V end lost 8 bases, the J end lost 1 base, and 16 bases lay between the germline ends. Germline V gene sequence: CDR1 MNHEY, CDR2 SVGAGI. CDR3 sequence reads: CASVEAGGGTDTQYF. CDR3 nucleotides: TGTGCCAGCGTAGAGGCAGGGGGGGGCACAGATACGCAGTATTTT.

This clone appeared a few times. This chain uses TRBV7-9 with TRBJ1-1, with D possibly matching TRBD1 (5 bases). Germline CDR1 reads SEHNR; CDR2 reads FQNEAQ (reference sequence). The germline V and J ends were trimmed by 2 bases and 3 bases, with 13 bases remaining between them. The CDR3 covers 15 residues. Here the CDR3 reads CASSLLGQAHTEAFF. CDR3 DNA sequence: TGTGCCAGCAGCTTATTGGGGCAGGCTCACACTGAAGCTTTCTTT.

The chain joins TRBV6-5 to TRBJ2-5; 8 nucleotides line up with TRBD2. Germline loops: CDR1 MNHEY, CDR2 SVGAGI. The CDR3 runs to 14 residues. Unmatched junction bases numbered 9, after V lost 10 bases and J lost 2 bases. The CDR3 DNA follows: TGTGCCACGCGCGGGGGGCTCCCTCAAGAGACCCAGTACTTC. Its translation: CATRGGLPQETQYF.

This chain links TRBV12-3 or TRBV12-4 with TRBJ1-1, with D perhaps matching TRBD1 (6 bases). The CDR3 extends over 13 amino acids. V was shortened by 11 bases and J by 1 base, with 14 bases between the two germline ends. The CDR3 sequence is CAGQTGRNTEAFF. Written as DNA, the CDR3 is TGTGCCGGACAGACGGGCAGGAACACTGAAGCTTTCTTT.

The V gene is TRBV19, the J gene TRBJ2-3; D is possibly TRBD1 (5 bases). There are 14 residues in the CDR3. Trimming removed 5 bases from V and 5 bases from J, with 14 bases in between. CDR1 and CDR2 from the germline V gene are LNHDA and SQIVND (reference sequence). In nucleotides, the CDR3 is TGTGCCAGTAGTTCTCAGGGTTCCCAAGATACGCAGTATTTT. It is translated as CASSSQGSQDTQYF.